The T cell receptor (beta chain) under discussion was sequenced for a study of blood T cell repertoires in COVID-19. Study as a whole: There were acute and convalescent COVID-19 samples, and they came from the United States, Italy and Spain. Sources were T cells, B-cell-depleted T cells, or PBMCs; the material itself was cDNA or gDNA.

The method was immunoSEQ multiplex PCR; TCRdb's version includes in-frame clones alone and lacks a portion of them. Seen here are 110,000 or so clones, 75% to 90% observed once, and the top ten hold roughly 6.5%. The sample consisted of peripheral blood. This receptor was obtained from a woman aged 45-60 years with acute or convalescent COVID-19.

CDR3 DNA: TGTGCCAGCAGCCGTAGCGGGGGGGCATACAATGAGCAGTTCTTC. It encodes CASSRSGGAYNEQFF. This sequence joins TRBV9 and TRBJ2-1, with 11 bases that match TRBD2. The V segment lost 4 bases and the J segment 4 bases; nucleotides outside the gene matches: 4. Germline values: CDR1 SGDLS, CDR2 YYNGEE. This CDR3 has 15 amino acids.